The 26 T cell receptor beta chains below all came from one sample that was sequenced in a study of blood T cell repertoires in COVID-19. TCRdb keeps only in-frame clones here, not all; method: immunoSEQ multiplex PCR. The data contain 100,000 to 150,000 clones, more than 70% of them singletons. The specimen was peripheral blood. The receptors stem from a man aged 55 to 70 with acute or convalescent COVID-19.

This clone appeared a single time. The chain links TRBV7-9 to TRBJ1-5; 7 bases align to TRBD1. Germline CDR1 and CDR2: SEHNR and FQNEAQ (reference sequence). This CDR3 has 16 residues. The trim removed 1 base at V and 3 bases at J, leaving 6 bases unmatched. CDR3 amino acids: CASSLEAGTDNQPQHF. CDR3 coding DNA: TGTGCCAGCAGCTTAGAGGCGGGGACAGACAATCAGCCCCAGCATTTT.

This CDR3 is CASAYEINTEAFF. The CDR3 DNA is TGTGCCAGCGCTTACGAGATCAACACTGAAGCTTTCTTT. The V call is TRBV6-5, the J call TRBJ1-1, with D uncertain. The CDR3 sequence is 13 residues long. Germline assignment: CDR1 MNHEY and CDR2 SVGAGI. With 8 bases removed from V and 2 bases from J, the gap between germline ends came to 12 bases.

V usage is TRBV10-1 and J usage is TRBJ1-2; weak D call: TRBD1 (6 bases). The V and J ends lost 4 bases and 8 bases respectively, with 14 bases between them. CDR3 length: 13 residues. Germline assignment: CDR1 WNHNN and CDR2 SYGVQD (reference sequence). The CDR3 nucleotides are TGCGCCAGCAGTGTTCGACAGGACCGAGGCTACACCTTC. It translates to CASSVRQDRGYTF.

This clone was recorded only once. The chain combines TRBV24-1 with TRBJ1-2; D gene ambiguous. The CDR3 covers 14 residues. V lost 0 bases, J lost 8 bases, and 12 bases lay in between. CDR1 and CDR2 (germline): KGHDR, SFDVKD. The DNA for the CDR3 is TGTGCCACCAGTGATTTGAAACGGGGAGAGGGCTACACCTTC. Encoded protein: CATSDLKRGEGYTF.

This chain uses TRBV11-2 with TRBJ1-5; D unclear. The germline V gene has CDR1 SGHAT and CDR2 FQNNGV. Trimming left V 2 bases short and J 0 bases short, with 14 bases between. The CDR3 loop spans 17 amino acids. CDR3: CASSLSRETYSNQPQHF. The CDR3 DNA reads TGTGCCAGCAGCTTAAGTCGGGAGACCTATAGCAATCAGCCCCAGCATTTT.

The gene calls are TRBV11-2 and TRBJ2-1; 11 positions match TRBD1. V was clipped by 0 bases and J by 8 bases; unmatched bases: 6. The CDR3 sequence is 16 residues long. Germline V gives CDR1 SGHAT, CDR2 FQNNGV. CDR3 region: CASSLDPGQGGDEQFF. CDR3 coding DNA: TGTGCCAGCAGCTTAGATCCGGGACAGGGGGGCGATGAGCAGTTCTTC.

The V call is TRBV24-1, the J call TRBJ1-4; the D gene is possibly TRBD1 (5 bases). This CDR3 is built from 17 residues. Germline CDR1 is KGHDR and CDR2 is SFDVKD. V was trimmed by 7 bases and J by 4 bases, leaving 21 bases between them. The CDR3: CATRKPPGGLGNEKLFF. CDR3 nucleotides: TGTGCCACCAGAAAACCGCCCGGGGGTTTGGGTAATGAAAAACTGTTTTTT.

This clone has only a few counts. The rearrangement joins TRBV5-4 to TRBJ2-2, with 9 bases matching TRBD2. Germline V gives CDR1 SGHNT, CDR2 YYREEE (reference sequence). The CDR3 runs to 14 residues. After removal of 2 bases from V and 6 bases from J, the junction contained 2 bases not matched to a gene. In nucleotides, the CDR3 is TGTGCCAGCAGCTTTGCGGGAGGGTCCGGGGAGCTGTTTTTT. Translation gives CASSFAGGSGELFF.

This clone has more than one count but fewer than ten. The chain combines TRBV11-2 with TRBJ1-4; D is possibly TRBD1 (6 bases). Between the trimmed V and J ends, which lost 5 bases and 5 bases, there was a span of 15 bases. The germline CDR1 and CDR2 sequences are SGHAT and FQNNGV. CDR3 length: 15 amino acids. CDR3 amino acids: CASSPVTGRNEKLFF. The CDR3 DNA is TGTGCCAGCAGCCCGGTGACAGGACGAAATGAAAAACTGTTTTTT.

This clone was seen once. The chain has TRBV6-1 and TRBJ2-7; 7 bases line up with TRBD2. The V segment lost 2 bases and the J segment 5 bases; nucleotides outside the gene matches: 6. Germline CDR1 reads MNHNS; CDR2 reads SASEGT. CDR3 size: 14 residues. CDR3 sequence reads: CASSEFGGKNEQYF. The CDR3 coding sequence is TGTGCCAGCAGTGAATTCGGGGGGAAGAACGAGCAGTACTTC.

The V gene is TRBV7-8, the J gene TRBJ2-3; TRBD2 matches 9 bases. The CDR3 sequence is 18 residues long. The germline V gene encodes CDR1 SGHVS and CDR2 FQNEAQ. The ends lost 5 bases at V and 2 bases at J; junction bases unmatched: 14. CDR3 in DNA: TGTGCCAGCAGCAGACTATATCCGGGACTAGCAACCACAGATACGCAGTATTTT. This translates into CASSRLYPGLATTDTQYF.

The rearrangement uses TRBV6-5 and TRBJ1-3, with 10 bases aligning to TRBD1. The CDR3 is 14 amino acids. With 11 bases clipped from V and 4 bases from J, the junction kept 8 bases outside the gene matches. CDR1 MNHEY and CDR2 SVGAGI come from the germline V gene. CDR3 DNA: TGTGCCTGCGAGACAGGGGGCGCGGGAAACACCATATATTTT. It yields the protein CACETGGAGNTIYF.

The rearrangement links TRBV7-2 to TRBJ1-6, with 7 bases lining up with TRBD1. The CDR3 runs to 16 residues. V was clipped by 1 base and J by 7 bases; unmatched bases: 7. Germline V gene data show CDR1 as SGHTA and CDR2 as FQGNSA. In DNA form, the CDR3 reads TGTGCCAGCAGCTTAGGGACAGGCGGATCAAATTCACCCCTCCACTTT. It is translated as CASSLGTGGSNSPLHF.

V is TRBV5-1 and J is TRBJ2-3, with 9 nucleotides matching TRBD2. The CDR3 covers 17 residues. The V and J ends lost 0 bases and 5 bases, in that order; junction bases with no gene match: 10. In germline, CDR1 is SGHRS, CDR2 YFSETQ. The CDR3 bases are TGCGCCAGCAGCTTGGAGTTATCGCGGGGGGGCGTAGATACGCAGTATTTT. Amino acids: CASSLELSRGGVDTQYF.

This clone was detected only once. This chain connects TRBV4-1 to TRBJ1-4, with a weak D call TRBD1 (6 bases). Trimming took 5 bases from V and 4 from J, leaving 14 bases between them. The CDR3 consists of 15 residues. Germline CDR1 is MGHRA and CDR2 is YSYEKL. The CDR3 region has the DNA TGCGCCAGCAGCTTTGGACAGCTCAATAATGAAAAACTGTTTTTT. Protein: CASSFGQLNNEKLFF.

V gene TRBV19 combines with J gene TRBJ2-1, with 9 bases fitting TRBD2. Per germline, CDR1 LNHDA and CDR2 SQIVND (reference sequence). Unmatched junction bases numbered 11, after V lost 6 bases and J lost 8 bases. This CDR3 comprises 15 residues. CDR3 protein: CASSLSGRRIDEQFF. The CDR3 DNA follows: TGTGCCAGTAGCCTTAGCGGGAGAAGGATCGATGAGCAGTTCTTC.

The chain uses TRBV3-1 (or the pseudogene TRBV3-2) and TRBJ2-7; 9 bases align to TRBD2. There are 15 residues in the CDR3. Germline V lookup: CDR1 LGHDT, CDR2 YNNKEL (reference sequence). The V and J ends lost 5 bases and 4 bases, in that order; junction bases with no gene match: 9. The CDR3 region is CASSWRGGRFYEQYF. CDR3 DNA: TGTGCCAGCAGCTGGCGGGGGGGCCGATTTTACGAGCAGTACTTC.

This chain links TRBV5-1 with TRBJ2-5, with TRBD1 matching 7 bases. V lost 3 bases, J lost 5 bases, and 7 bases stayed unmatched. Looked up from germline, CDR1 is SGHRS and CDR2 is YFSETQ. This CDR3 comprises 14 residues. The DNA for the CDR3 is TGCGCCAGCAGCTCTGGGCACAGGGGCGAGACCCAGTACTTC. This sequence encodes CASSSGHRGETQYF.

The chain is built from TRBV7-2 and TRBJ2-5; a weak D match, TRBD1 (5 bases). The V gene's germline CDR1 is SGHTA and CDR2 FQGNSA. The CDR3 is 14 amino acids. The V gene lost 5 bases and the J gene lost 4 bases, with 14 bases spanning the gap. The CDR3 region has the DNA TGTGCCAGCAGCAGGGGTGCACGACGAGAGACCCAGTACTTC. Its protein product is CASSRGARRETQYF. The entire variable domain, with the rest obtained from reference TRBV7-2 and TRBJ2-5, is as follows: GAGVSQSPSNKVTEKGKDVELRCDPISGHTALYWYRQSLGQGLEFLIYFQGNSAPDKSGLPSDRFSAERTGGSVSTLTIQRTQQEDSAVYLCASSRGARRETQYFGPGTRLLVL.

The CDR3 protein is CASRPRNTEAFF. CDR3 DNA sequence: TGTGCCAGCAGACCGAGGAACACTGAAGCTTTCTTT. The chain uses TRBV28 and TRBJ1-1, with no clear D. V dropped 6 bases and J dropped 1 base, with 6 bases sitting between them. The germline V gene has CDR1 MDHEN and CDR2 SYDVKM. This CDR3 is 12 amino acids long.

This rearrangement joins TRBV27 to TRBJ1-5, with 9 bases aligning to TRBD1. The CDR3 loop spans 16 amino acids. Germline CDR1 and CDR2: MNHEY and SMNVEV (reference sequence). Unmatched junction bases numbered 3, after V lost 3 bases and J lost 0 bases. In DNA, the CDR3 is TGTGCCAGCAGTTTTACAGGGGGCAATAGCAATCAGCCCCAGCATTTT. Translated, it gives CASSFTGGNSNQPQHF.

The chain combines TRBV5-1 with TRBJ2-7; D remains ambiguous. Trimming took 0 bases from V and 2 from J, leaving 9 bases between them. Germline V CDR1 and CDR2: SGHRS, YFSETQ. The CDR3 length is 14 residues. The CDR3 DNA reads as TGCGCCAGCAGCTTGGCGGTAGGAGCCTACGAGCAGTACTTC. Translating gives CASSLAVGAYEQYF. The whole variable domain, remainder taken from reference TRBV5-1 and TRBJ2-7, is KAGVTQTPRYLIKTRGQQVTLSCSPISGHRSVSWYQQTPGQGLQFLFEYFSETQRNKGNFPGRFSGRQFSNSRSEMNVSTLELGDSALYLCASSLAVGAYEQYFGPGTRLTVT.

On this clone itself: Other DNA sequences within the sample encode an identical CDR3. This chain joins TRBV11-2 and TRBJ2-7; D gene uncertain. This CDR3 spans 11 amino acids. From germline, CDR1 is SGHAT and CDR2 FQNNGV. V lost 6 bases and J lost 4, with 7 bases in between. The chain's CDR3 is CASSRTYEQYF. The CDR3 DNA reads TGTGCCAGCAGTAGAACTTACGAGCAGTACTTC.

The J gene is TRBJ2-3, the V gene TRBV6-2 or TRBV6-3; D gene uncertain. The V gene lost 5 bases and the J gene lost 1 base, with 7 bases spanning the gap. CDR1 MNHEY and CDR2 SVGEGT come from the germline V gene. The CDR3 length is 13 residues. CDR3 nucleotides: TGTGCCAGCAGTCAGGAACGCACAGATACGCAGTATTTT. Its protein product is CASSQERTDTQYF.

The rearrangement joins TRBV15 to TRBJ1-5; 7 bases fit TRBD1. This CDR3 region has 15 residues. Germline trimming cut 6 bases from V and 0 bases from J; bases unmatched to any gene: 5. Germline values: CDR1 LNHNV, CDR2 YYDKDF (reference sequence). DNA for the CDR3: TGTGCCACCAGGAGGACAGGACCTAGCAATCAGCCCCAGCATTTT. It specifies CATRRTGPSNQPQHF.

J is TRBJ2-5 and V is TRBV12-3 or TRBV12-4; the D gene is possibly TRBD2 (5 bases). With 3 bases removed from V and 4 bases from J, the gap between germline ends came to 9 bases. This CDR3 is 13 amino acids long. CDR3 in amino acids: CASSFNGGETQYF. CDR3 bases: TGTGCCAGCAGTTTTAATGGAGGAGAGACCCAGTACTTC.